The rows below give T cell receptor beta chains drawn from one sample of a study of CD8+ T cells in alopecia areata. The data were produced by immunoSEQ multiplex PCR, yet TCRdb's version contains in-frame clones alone and is incomplete. The table includes some 120,000 clones, approximately 53% detected once. The sample was CD4+ T cells sorted from blood, taken at week 0. These receptors all come from a human donor with alopecia areata. Each CDR3 is given with its conserved first and last residue. A D gene is named only where the DNA matches it firmly. Clone size is not always given. Where it is, it says once, few, many or a class for expanded clones.

j_gene,v_gene,abundance,d_gene,CDR3nt,CDR3aa
TRBJ2-2,TRBV19,few,NA,TGTGCCAGTAGCCCCACTTACACCGGGGAGCTGTTTTTT,CASSPTYTGELFF
TRBJ2-7,TRBV7-2,NA,TRBD2,TGTGCCAGCAGTATAGGGACTAGCGGCGCCTTCTCCTACGAGCAGTACTTC,CASSIGTSGAFSYEQYF
TRBJ1-5,TRBV7-2,NA,NA,TGTGCCAGCAGCAAGTATGCTAATCAGCCCCAGCATTTT,CASSKYANQPQHF
TRBJ2-1,TRBV5-1,NA,NA,TGCGCCAGCAGCGTGACCAGCTACAATGAGCAGTTCTTC,CASSVTSYNEQFF
TRBJ1-2,TRBV25-1,few,NA,TGTGCCAGCAGTGCGACCCATGGCTACACCTTC,CASSATHGYTF
TRBJ2-3,TRBV7-2,NA,NA,TGTGCCAGCAGCTTATATCCTGCAGATACGCAGTATTTT,CASSLYPADTQYF
TRBJ1-5,TRBV29-1,NA,NA,TGCAGCGTTGAAATTACCCGACACTCTAAGGCGTTGGGGAGCAATCAGCCCCAGCATTTT,CSVEITRHSKALGSNQPQHF
TRBJ1-4,TRBV5-6,NA,TRBD1,TGTGCCAGCAGCTCTAAGGGACAGAGGGGTGAAAAACTGTTTTTT,CASSSKGQRGEKLFF
TRBJ2-5,TRBV11-1,NA,NA,TGTGCCAGCAGCTTAAAAGGAGTGGAGACCCAGTACTTC,CASSLKGVETQYF
TRBJ1-2,TRBV14,NA,NA,TGTGCCAGCAGCCTATCGTCATCGGGTGTTGGCTACACCTTC,CASSLSSSGVGYTF
TRBJ1-5,TRBV7-2,few,NA,TGTGCCAGCAGCTCGGACGGAAATCAGCCCCAGCATTTT,CASSSDGNQPQHF
TRBJ2-7,TRBV6-5,NA,NA,TGTGCCAGCAGTTACTCTGCGGGGGCACCCTACGAGCAGTACTTC,CASSYSAGAPYEQYF
TRBJ2-3,TRBV19,few,NA,TGTGCCAGTAGTATAAGCAGGACAGATACGCAGTATTTT,CASSISRTDTQYF
TRBJ1-2,TRBV5-1,once,NA,TGCGCCAGCAGCTTGGGGCCCTACTATGGCTACACCTTC,CASSLGPYYGYTF
TRBJ1-1,TRBV9,NA,NA,TGTGCCAGCAGCGCAGACGGTAAACTAAAAGCTTTCTTT,CASSADGKLKAFF
TRBJ2-5,TRBV2,NA,TRBD2,TGTGCCAGCAGTGAGGGTAGCGGGGGGGGACAAGAGACCCAGTACTTC,CASSEGSGGGQETQYF
TRBJ2-4,TRBV18,few,NA,TGTGCCAGCTCACCAGGACTGGAGGCGGGGCACATTCAGTACTTC,CASSPGLEAGHIQYF
TRBJ2-5,TRBV19,NA,NA,TGTGCCAGTAGTATATCGGTAGGGTATTTGGAGACCCAGTACTTC,CASSISVGYLETQYF
TRBJ1-2,TRBV19,NA,TRBD1,TGTGCCAGTTATGCTACCGGGACAGGGTTAAGTGGCTACACCTTC,CASYATGTGLSGYTF
TRBJ2-5,TRBV6-6,NA,NA,TGTGCCAGCAGTTACCGACGGGAGACCCAGTACTTC,CASSYRRETQYF
TRBJ2-5,TRBV14,NA,NA,TGTGCCAGCAGCCTAGGCAGTCACACCCAGTACTTC,CASSLGSHTQYF
TRBJ1-2,TRBV9,NA,TRBD1,TGTGCCAGCAGCGTTGGGACAGGAGCGAACTATGGCTACACCTTC,CASSVGTGANYGYTF